The 25 T cell receptor beta chains in this list originate from one sample, sequenced in a study of T-cell memory formation after mild COVID-19. MiXCR, run by TCRdb on the 5' RACE reads, gives a single entry per CDR3 protein. Among about 470,000 distinct CDR3 sequences, around a quarter were seen once, and the ten largest hold roughly an eighth. Sequenced sample: PBMCs or a T cell subset sorted from them (not recorded which). These receptors all stem from an adult woman who had mild COVID-19 (a few samples of this study predate the infection). Cell type and time point are not known.

CDR3 nucleotide sequence: TGTGCCACCAGTGATGGGGTGGGTCAGGGTCGAGGCTATAGCAATCAGCCCCAGCATTTT. Its translation: CATSDGVGQGRGYSNQPQHF. This chain joins TRBV24-1 and TRBJ1-5, with TRBD1 as a possible D gene (5 bases). Germline-derived CDR1 and CDR2 are KGHDR and SFDVKD. V lost 3 bases and J 0 bases, leaving 23 bases between the germline ends. CDR3 length: 20 amino acids.

This clonotype was counted a few times. The J gene is TRBJ1-2, the V gene TRBV12-3 or TRBV12-4, with D possibly TRBD1 on 6 matching bases. The length of the CDR3 is 17 residues. V lost 2 bases, J lost 2 bases, and 18 bases lay in between. CDR3 amino acids: CASSLRLRQVGNYGYTF. Written as DNA, the CDR3 is TGTGCCAGCAGTTTACGGTTAAGACAGGTGGGAAACTATGGCTACACCTTC.

V gene TRBV12-3 or TRBV12-4 combines with J gene TRBJ2-5; D remains unclear. The CDR3 sequence is 16 residues long. The V and J ends lost 5 bases and 3 bases respectively, with 19 bases between them. For the CDR3, the DNA is TGTGCCAGCAGTCCCAATCTGGGGTCTGAAAAAGAGACCCAGTACTTC. Protein: CASSPNLGSEKETQYF.

This CDR3 reads CASGLWSGISNEQFF. The CDR3 DNA sequence: TGTGCCAGCGGACTCTGGTCGGGGATTTCCAATGAGCAGTTCTTC. The V gene is TRBV12-3 or TRBV12-4, the J gene TRBJ2-1; possible D gene TRBD2, 5 bases. CDR3 length: 15 residues. The V and J ends lost 8 bases and 6 bases respectively, with 20 bases between them.

This clonotype was observed a few times. The chain links TRBV9 to TRBJ2-7; D is uncertain. CDR3 length: 15 residues. CDR1 is SGDLS and CDR2 is YYNGEE in the germline V gene. Trimming cost V 4 bases and J 3 bases, with 17 bases left between them. CDR3 nucleotides: TGTGCCAGCAGCTTTGCGGACGCAAAGAGCTACGAGCAGTACTTC. Translated, it gives CASSFADAKSYEQYF.

This clonotype came up a few times. The gene calls are TRBV7-6 and TRBJ1-3; D is undetermined. The germline CDR1 and CDR2 sequences are SGHVS and FNYEAQ. This CDR3 is 16 amino acids long. The V end lost 5 bases, the J end lost 1 base, and 15 bases lay between the germline ends. The CDR3 spells CASSQTPVMSGNTIYF. CDR3 sequence (DNA): TGTGCCAGCAGCCAGACCCCCGTCATGTCTGGAAACACCATATATTTT. The whole variable domain, remainder taken from reference TRBV7-6 and TRBJ1-3, is GAGVSQSPRYKVTKRGQDVALRCDPISGHVSLYWYRQALGQGPEFLTYFNYEAQQDKSGLPNDRFSAERPEGSISTLTIQRTEQRDSAMYRCASSQTPVMSGNTIYFGEGSWLTVV.

This chain links TRBV6-5 with TRBJ2-1; TRBD2 aligns across 12 bases. Germline CDR1 reads MNHEY; CDR2 reads SVGAGI. The CDR3 loop spans 15 amino acids. V dropped 5 bases and J dropped 4; count of bases not matched to a gene: 3. The CDR3 sequence is CASSRTSGIYNEQFF. The CDR3 DNA is TGTGCCAGCAGTAGGACTAGCGGGATTTACAATGAGCAGTTCTTC.

The rearrangement uses TRBV7-9 and TRBJ2-2, with a tentative D call TRBD2 (7 bases). V was pared by 11 bases and J by 6 bases, with 10 bases between. The CDR3 is made up of 11 amino acids. Germline CDR1 reads SEHNR; CDR2 reads FQNEAQ (reference sequence). The CDR3 is CAPGGPGELFF. The CDR3 bases are TGTGCCCCGGGGGGCCCCGGGGAGCTGTTTTTT.

This clonotype was picked up a small number of times. The chain joins TRBV2 to TRBJ1-2, with D hard to call. The CDR3 loop spans 16 amino acids. Between the trimmed V and J ends, which lost 4 bases and 7 bases, there was a span of 22 bases. Germline lookup yields CDR1 SNHLY and CDR2 FYNNEI. In DNA form, the CDR3 reads TGTGCCAGCAGTGCCGTCCGGGGAACAGAATTCAGTGGCTACACCTTC. Translation gives CASSAVRGTEFSGYTF.

This clonotype has at least ten counts. The rearrangement uses TRBV7-9 and TRBJ2-1, with 9 bases fitting TRBD1. Trimming at V came to 5 bases and at J to 4 bases, leaving 6 bases not matched to a gene. The CDR3 sequence is 15 residues long. Germline lookup yields CDR1 SEHNR and CDR2 FQNEAQ (reference sequence). The CDR3 is CASSLGTGRYNEQFF. The CDR3 coding sequence is TGTGCCAGCAGCCTAGGGACAGGGCGATACAATGAGCAGTTCTTC.

The rearrangement links TRBV6-6 to TRBJ2-1; either TRBD1 or TRBD2 may fit D (6 bases each). This CDR3 is built from 16 residues. In germline, CDR1 is MNHNY, CDR2 SVGAGI (reference sequence). The V end was cut by 5 bases, the J end by 3 bases, with 17 bases between. The CDR3 here is CASSTQGGQFYNEQFF. Written as DNA, the CDR3 is TGTGCCAGCAGTACTCAAGGGGGGCAGTTCTACAATGAGCAGTTCTTC.

This clonotype was seen more than once but under ten times. V gene TRBV29-1 combines with J gene TRBJ2-7; 11 nucleotides agree with TRBD1. Per the germline V gene, CDR1 is SQVTM and CDR2 is ANQGSEA. The V gene end was trimmed by 5 bases and the J gene end by 2 bases; junction bases not matched to a gene: 2. The length of the CDR3 is 13 residues. CDR3 residues: CSVSDRGPYEQYF. CDR3 sequence (DNA): TGCAGCGTTTCGGACAGGGGGCCCTACGAGCAGTACTTC.

This clonotype occurred a few times. CDR3 loop: CASSLLSSYTDTQYF. The CDR3 bases are TGTGCCAGCAGTTTATTATCCAGCTACACAGATACGCAGTATTTT. The gene calls are TRBV27 and TRBJ2-3; D is unresolved. Germline V gives CDR1 MNHEY, CDR2 SMNVEV (reference sequence). The germline V and J ends were trimmed by 1 base and 2 bases, with 10 bases remaining between them. This CDR3 is 15 amino acids long.

This sequence joins TRBV19 and TRBJ2-3; 9 positions agree with TRBD2. Germline V gene data show CDR1 as LNHDA and CDR2 as SQIVND (reference sequence). The CDR3 runs to 22 residues. V gave up 2 bases and J gave up 3 bases; unmatched junction bases: 24. DNA of the CDR3: TGTGCCAGTAGTATAAGGCCTAAGCTAGCGGGAAAATGGGGTTTTGGGACAGATACGCAGTATTTT. Encoded protein: CASSIRPKLAGKWGFGTDTQYF.

To note about this clonotype: A junction boundary mismatches the germline segment, possibly from a read error. This chain joins TRBV11-3 and TRBJ2-2; D may match TRBD1 or TRBD2 (5 bases each). Germline loops: CDR1 SGHNT, CDR2 YENEEA. This CDR3 region has 15 residues. CDR3 loop: CASSSMGVDTGELFF. DNA of the CDR3: TGTGCCAGCAGCTCGATGGGAGTGGACACCGGGGAGCTGTTTTTC. Variable domain in full (rest from reference TRBV11-3 and TRBJ2-2): EAGVVQSPRYKIIEKKQPVAFWCNPISGHNTLYWYLQNLGQGPELLIRYENEEAVDDSQLPKDRFSAERLKGVDSTLKIQPAELGDSAVYLCASSSMGVDTGELFFGEGSRLTVL.

The V and J genes are TRBV12-3 or TRBV12-4 and TRBJ1-2; D gene unclear. Trimming removed 10 bases from V and 3 bases from J, with 18 bases in between. This CDR3 region has 14 residues. The DNA for the CDR3 is TGTGCCACCGATACGTCGGGCAGAGACTATGGCTACACCTTC. This codes for CATDTSGRDYGYTF.

This rearrangement joins TRBV9 to TRBJ2-7; D is unresolved. CDR3 length equals 13 residues. Germline lookup yields CDR1 SGDLS and CDR2 YYNGEE. Trimming shortened V by 1 base and J by 3 bases, and 8 bases separated the two germline ends. CDR3 in amino acids: CASSVRTDYEQYF. For the CDR3, the DNA is TGTGCCAGCAGCGTAAGAACAGACTACGAGCAGTACTTC.

CDR3 protein: CSAGTQGLVDTQYF. The CDR3 coding sequence is TGCAGCGCCGGAACGCAGGGCTTGGTGGATACGCAGTATTTT. The chain carries TRBV29-1 and TRBJ2-3; maybe TRBD1 (5 bases). Germline V gene sequence: CDR1 SQVTM, CDR2 ANQGSEA. Deletions cut 7 bases from V and 6 bases from J, with 20 bases between. CDR3 length: 14 amino acids.

The V call is TRBV6-4, the J call TRBJ2-1; 10 nucleotides match TRBD2. Germline assignment: CDR1 MRHNA and CDR2 SNTAGT. Germline trimming cut 5 bases from V and 4 bases from J; bases unmatched to any gene: 5. The CDR3 extends over 15 amino acids. CDR3 coding DNA: TGTGCCAGCAGTACCGGGACTAGCGAATACAATGAGCAGTTCTTC. This translates into CASSTGTSEYNEQFF.

CDR3 bases: TGTGCCAGCAAAACCGGGGGGCCTTACAATGAGCAGTTCTTC. This codes for CASKTGGPYNEQFF. The chain uses TRBV6-2 or TRBV6-3 and TRBJ2-1; D is perhaps TRBD2 (7 bases). The CDR3 runs to 14 residues. The V gene lost 7 bases and the J gene lost 4 bases, with 14 bases spanning the gap. Germline loops: CDR1 MNHEY, CDR2 SVGEGT.

This clonotype has only a few counts. The chain combines TRBV3-1 with TRBJ2-1; 14 nucleotides match TRBD2. This CDR3 has 16 residues. V dropped 5 bases and J dropped 8; count of bases not matched to a gene: 8. Germline CDR1 and CDR2: LGHDT and YNNKEL (reference sequence). The CDR3 DNA is TGTGCCAGCAGCGTCGGACTAGCGGGGGGTATCGATGAGCAGTTCTTC. As protein: CASSVGLAGGIDEQFF.

The rearrangement uses TRBV2 and TRBJ1-2; 7 bases align to TRBD1. The CDR3 is 15 amino acids. The germline V gene encodes CDR1 SNHLY and CDR2 FYNNEI. Germline trimming cut 5 bases from V and 2 bases from J; bases unmatched to any gene: 8. CDR3 nucleotide sequence: TGTGCCAGCAGTTTTACATCACAGGGGAACTATGGCTACACCTTC. Translation gives CASSFTSQGNYGYTF.

The chain combines TRBV6-2 or TRBV6-3 with TRBJ2-7; 8 bases are a match to TRBD2. Germline CDR1 MNHEY, CDR2 SVGEGT. The CDR3 runs 14 residues. Trimming removed 4 bases from V and 4 bases from J; junction bases left unmatched: 6. The CDR3 loop is CASSLLAEPYEQYF. As DNA, the CDR3 is TGTGCCAGCAGTTTACTAGCGGAGCCTTACGAGCAGTACTTC.

The chain combines TRBV5-1 with TRBJ2-5; D possibly uses TRBD1 or TRBD2 (6 bases each). CDR3 length equals 14 residues. Germline CDR1 and CDR2: SGHRS and YFSETQ. The V end was cut by 2 bases, the J end by 5 bases, with 13 bases between. The CDR3 nucleotides read TGCGCCAGCAGCTTCTCTACAGGGAGGGAGACCCAGTACTTC. It codes for CASSFSTGRETQYF.

The table lists this clonotype with a few counts. The chain recombines TRBV27 with TRBJ1-2; TRBD1 agrees at 9 bases. This CDR3 is built from 15 residues. The germline gives CDR1 MNHEY, CDR2 SMNVEV (reference sequence). V lost 3 bases, J lost 4 bases, and 6 bases stayed unmatched. The CDR3 region has the DNA TGTGCCAGCAGTTTCCGGACAGGGGAAAGCTATGGCTACACCTTC. Its translation: CASSFRTGESYGYTF.